These 26 T cell receptor beta chains were all obtained from the same sample, sequenced in a study of spatial heterogeneity in lung cancer. The time point: sample taken at primary tumor resection. Material for sequencing was whole RNA from tumor, nontumor lung or frozen PBMC, left unsorted. TCRdb called the 5' RACE reads again in MiXCR, with one record for every CDR3 protein. The sample includes 10,000 to 15,000 distinct CDR3 sequences, around 4% of them seen just once. The sample consisted of PBMCs, taken at surgery. The receptors were sampled from a male donor with early-stage non-small cell lung cancer.

In this sample, this clonotype turned up many times. Little can be read into the size of this beta chain, an off-target read in a library designed for alpha chains. The chain couples TRBV20-1 to TRBJ1-1; D gene ambiguous. This CDR3 is built from 14 residues. Germline V gene data show CDR1 as DFQATT and CDR2 as SNEGSKA (reference sequence). V was pared by 3 bases and J by 1 base, with 12 bases between. The CDR3 DNA reads TGCAGTGCTAGGTCGGCCGGACCGAACACTGAAGCTTTCTTT. This translates into CSARSAGPNTEAFF.

In the case of this clonotype: Because the library targeted alpha chains, this beta chain is an off-target read whose size means little. The chain employs TRBV2 and TRBJ2-5, with 7 positions matching TRBD2. Germline V gene sequence: CDR1 SNHLY, CDR2 FYNNEI. The CDR3 is made up of 13 amino acids. V trimming: 6 bases; J trimming: 9 bases; junction bases outside the gene matches: 10. The CDR3 loop reads CASSLGPREAQYF. Here the CDR3 DNA reads TGTGCCAGCAGCCTGGGCCCTCGGGAGGCCCAGTACTTC.

This clonotype was counted at least ten times. This beta chain slipped into a library made for alpha chains as a stray read, so its size is not meaningful. The chain couples TRBV7-9 to TRBJ2-3; 7 bases agree with TRBD1. Germline CDR1 reads SEHNR; CDR2 reads FQNEAQ (reference sequence). There are 16 residues in the CDR3. The ends lost 4 bases at V and 5 bases at J; junction bases unmatched: 12. The CDR3 DNA reads TGTGCCAGCAGCTCCCCCCGGACAGGATGGGGAGATACGCAGTATTTT. Amino acids: CASSSPRTGWGDTQYF.

This clonotype was detected many times. This beta chain appears as a stray read in a library generated for alpha chains; its size is not informative. This chain connects TRBV7-2 to TRBJ2-1, with TRBD1 matching 9 bases. Germline CDR1 is SGHTA and CDR2 is FQGNSA. This CDR3 has 14 residues. The V gene end was trimmed by 5 bases and the J gene end by 7 bases; junction bases not matched to a gene: 6. Here the CDR3 DNA reads TGTGCCAGCAGCCGAACAGGGGGCAATAATGAGCAGTTCTTC. This gives the protein CASSRTGGNNEQFF.

This clonotype was observed a few times. The library was built for alpha chains, so this beta chain is an off-target read and its size means little. The chain recombines TRBV10-1 with TRBJ2-7; 7 nucleotides line up with TRBD1. Germline CDR1 WNHNN, CDR2 SYGVQD (reference sequence). The trim removed 3 bases at V and 4 bases at J, leaving 6 bases unmatched. The CDR3 is 14 amino acids. The CDR3 DNA reads as TGCGCCAGCAGTGAAGGGGACAGACCTTACGAGCAGTACTTC. As protein: CASSEGDRPYEQYF.

This clonotype was counted many times. This beta chain is a stray read from a library made for alpha chains; its abundance is not meaningful. This chain links TRBV7-2 with TRBJ2-5, with TRBD2 matching over 14 bases. The CDR3 has 16 amino acids. CDR1 is SGHTA, CDR2 FQGNSA, per germline. J gave up 2 bases and V 5 bases, and 4 bases lay outside the gene matches. CDR3 loop: CASSPGLAGVQETQYF. CDR3 coding DNA: TGTGCCAGCAGCCCGGGACTAGCGGGAGTACAAGAGACCCAGTACTTC.

This clonotype has a count of ten or more. This beta chain turned up in a library designed for alpha chains; as an off-target read, its abundance says little. The chain uses TRBV28 and TRBJ2-1, with a tentative D call TRBD1 (8 bases). This CDR3 has 14 residues. The V gene lost 11 bases and the J gene lost 0 bases, with 14 bases spanning the gap. Germline V gene data show CDR1 as MDHEN and CDR2 as SYDVKM. DNA for the CDR3: TGTGCCTCCTACAGGGGGGGCTCCTACAATGAGCAGTTCTTC. Protein: CASYRGGSYNEQFF.

This clonotype was counted many times. This beta chain was picked up by a library intended for alpha chains and is off target, so its count carries little meaning. The V call is TRBV28, the J call TRBJ2-5; D is unclear. Germline V gene lookup returns CDR1 MDHEN and CDR2 SYDVKM. The CDR3 length is 11 residues. Trimming shortened V by 1 base and J by 5 bases, and 2 bases separated the two germline ends. The CDR3 DNA reads as TGTGCCAGCAGTTTATACGAGACCCAGTACTTC. Protein product: CASSLYETQYF.

Comments on this clonotype: At one end, the junction sequence differs from germline, possibly due to a read error. The library was designed around alpha chains, so this beta chain is a stray read whose abundance carries little weight. The gene calls are TRBV12-3 or TRBV12-4 and TRBJ1-2, with D possibly TRBD1 on 6 matching bases. The CDR3 sequence is 14 residues long. DNA of the CDR3: TGTACCAGCAGTTGGCGGGGGCCGGGCTATGGCTACACCTTC. Its protein product is CTSSWRGPGYGYTF.

Ten or more counts support this clonotype. This beta chain slipped into a library made for alpha chains as a stray read, so its size is not meaningful. This rearrangement joins TRBV20-1 to TRBJ2-7; 13 nucleotides match TRBD2. Germline V gene sequence: CDR1 DFQATT, CDR2 SNEGSKA (reference sequence). J was trimmed by 7 bases and V by 3 bases; bases with no gene match: 6. The CDR3 extends over 14 amino acids. CDR3 residues: CSARPGLAGEEQYF. The CDR3 coding sequence is TGCAGTGCTAGGCCCGGACTAGCGGGAGAAGAGCAGTACTTC.

Of note for this clonotype: This beta chain was picked up by a library intended for alpha chains and is off target, so its count carries little meaning. The chain recombines TRBV15 with TRBJ2-5, with D perhaps matching TRBD1 (6 bases). With 0 bases removed from V and 0 bases from J, the gap between germline ends came to 8 bases. CDR1 LNHNV and CDR2 YYDKDF come from the germline V gene (reference sequence). The CDR3 spans 15 residues. As DNA, the CDR3 is TGTGCCACCAGCAGAGAACGACAGGACCAAGAGACCCAGTACTTC. This sequence encodes CATSRERQDQETQYF.

This clonotype was seen ten or more times. Since the library was made to target alpha chains, this beta chain is a stray read and its abundance is not meaningful. The V gene is TRBV10-3, the J gene TRBJ2-5; 8 nucleotides agree with TRBD2. The V gene's germline CDR1 is ENHRY and CDR2 SYGVKD. V trimming: 2 bases; J trimming: 3 bases; junction bases outside the gene matches: 5. This CDR3 is built from 15 residues. The CDR3 coding sequence is TGTGCCATCAGTGAGCAGGTAGCGGGAAAAGAGACCCAGTACTTC. Translation gives CAISEQVAGKETQYF.

This clonotype was seen more than once but under ten times. This beta chain turned up in a library designed for alpha chains; as an off-target read, its abundance says little. The V and J genes are TRBV10-3 and TRBJ2-7; D call uncertain. Germline V gene sequence: CDR1 ENHRY, CDR2 SYGVKD. V was clipped by 0 bases and J by 4 bases, with 4 bases between them. This CDR3 contains 12 residues. For the CDR3, the DNA is TGTGCCATCAGTGAGTCGACGTACGAGCAGTACTTC. Translation: CAISESTYEQYF.

Many counts were recorded for this clonotype. This beta chain is a stray sequence in a library constructed for alpha chains; its clone size is not meaningful. The chain links TRBV28 to TRBJ2-2; D is unclear. Trimming removed 3 bases at V and 1 base at J, with 6 bases between. The CDR3 extends over 14 amino acids. Germline CDR1 MDHEN, CDR2 SYDVKM. The CDR3 loop reads CASSLFGNTGELFF. CDR3 in DNA: TGTGCCAGCAGTTTGTTCGGGAACACCGGGGAGCTGTTTTTT.

On this clonotype: With the library built for alpha chains, this beta chain is off target and its frequency is not meaningful. The chain joins TRBV7-9 to TRBJ1-1; D might be TRBD1 (5 bases). The germline CDR1 and CDR2 sequences are SEHNR and FQNEAQ (reference sequence). The CDR3 extends over 14 amino acids. V was cut by 0 bases and J by 4 bases, with 9 bases left in between. The DNA for the CDR3 is TGTGCCAGCAGCTTAGCGGGTCAGGGCACTGAAGCTTTCTTT. It specifies CASSLAGQGTEAFF. The full variable domain, completed using reference TRBV7-9 and TRBJ1-1, is DTGVSQNPRHKITKRGQNVTFRCDPISEHNRLYWYRQTLGQGPEFLTYFQNEAQLEKSRLLSDRFSAERPKGSFSTLEIQRTEQGDSAMYLCASSLAGQGTEAFFGQGTRLTVV.

This clonotype has ten or more counts. This beta chain was picked up by a library intended for alpha chains and is off target, so its count carries little meaning. V usage is TRBV10-1 and J usage is TRBJ2-3, with 10 nucleotides matching TRBD1. Losses at the gene ends were 6 bases for V and 4 bases for J; bases not matched to a gene: 7. The CDR3 loop spans 15 amino acids. CDR1 is WNHNN, CDR2 SYGVQD, per germline (reference sequence). This CDR3 is CASSSGTGVADTQYF. The DNA of the CDR3 is TGCGCCAGCAGCTCCGGGACAGGGGTGGCAGATACGCAGTATTTT.

This clonotype was seen many times. This beta chain is an off-target read within a library intended for alpha chains, so its frequency means little. V usage is TRBV19 and J usage is TRBJ2-2, with D uncertain. Germline V gene lookup returns CDR1 LNHDA and CDR2 SQIVND (reference sequence). V lost 8 bases, J lost 0 bases, and 10 bases lay in between. The CDR3 loop spans 14 amino acids. The CDR3 here is CASSKNANTGELFF. CDR3 DNA sequence: TGTGCCAGTTCCAAGAATGCGAACACCGGGGAGCTGTTTTTT.

This clonotype was recorded many times. Within a library made for alpha chains, this beta chain is off target, and its count is uninformative. CDR3 in amino acids: CSAVGGMNTEAFF. The CDR3 DNA follows: TGCAGCGCGGTGGGGGGCATGAACACTGAAGCTTTCTTT. The chain uses TRBV29-1 and TRBJ1-1; the D gene is possibly TRBD1 (6 bases). Between the trimmed V and J ends, which lost 7 bases and 0 bases, there was a span of 12 bases. CDR3 length: 13 residues. The germline V gene has CDR1 SQVTM and CDR2 ANQGSEA.

A word on this clonotype: The library was built for alpha chains, so this beta chain is an off-target read and its size means little. The chain uses TRBV18 and TRBJ2-2; no clear D. CDR1 KGHSH and CDR2 LQKENI come from the germline V gene. The ends were cut back, 6 bases at V and 0 bases at J, with 14 bases in the middle. The CDR3 consists of 16 residues. The CDR3 sequence is CASSPLAISNTGELFF. In DNA, the CDR3 is TGTGCCAGCTCCCCCCTTGCGATTTCGAACACCGGGGAGCTGTTTTTT. Supplemented by reference TRBV18 and TRBJ2-2, the full variable domain reads NAGVMQNPRHLVRRRGQEARLRCSPMKGHSHVYWYRQLPEEGLKFMVYLQKENIIDESGMPKERFSAEFPKEGPSILRIQQVVRGDSAAYFCASSPLAISNTGELFFGEGSRLTVL.

This clonotype was detected many times. This beta chain slipped into a library made for alpha chains as a stray read, so its size is not meaningful. This chain uses TRBV10-3 with TRBJ2-7; tentative D call: TRBD1 (6 bases). The germline V and J ends were trimmed by 11 bases and 6 bases, with 14 bases remaining between them. Per the germline V gene, CDR1 is ENHRY and CDR2 is SYGVKD. This CDR3 has 11 residues. In DNA, the CDR3 is TGTGCCGCCCGGGCAGGGGCCGAGCAGTACTTC. Its translation: CAARAGAEQYF.

This clonotype was seen at least ten times. A library made for alpha chains picked up this beta chain off target, so its size means little. The chain has TRBV7-2 and TRBJ2-4; D possibly matches TRBD1 or TRBD2 (5 bases each). This CDR3 region has 16 residues. Germline CDR1 SGHTA, CDR2 FQGNSA. V lost 5 bases, J lost 0 bases, and 14 bases lay in between. The CDR3 region has the DNA TGTGCCAGCAGCACAACCGGGACGGTAGCCAAAAACATTCAGTACTTC. It specifies CASSTTGTVAKNIQYF.

In this sample, this clonotype turned up many times. Since it is a stray read in a library aimed at alpha chains, this beta chain has a size that is not meaningful. This sequence joins TRBV7-9 and TRBJ2-7; a weak D match, TRBD1 (6 bases). V lost 4 bases, J lost 2 bases, and 15 bases lay in between. This CDR3 contains 15 residues. CDR1 and CDR2 from the germline V gene are SEHNR and FQNEAQ (reference sequence). CDR3 nucleotides: TGTGCCAGCAGCTCTGGGGCAGGGGTTACCTACGAGCAGTACTTC. Amino acids: CASSSGAGVTYEQYF.

This clonotype was counted many times. The library was built for alpha chains, so this beta chain is an off-target read and its size means little. The chain has TRBV6-2 or TRBV6-3 and TRBJ2-1; D is unclear. The V gene lost 5 bases and the J gene lost 3 bases, with 14 bases spanning the gap. Germline loops: CDR1 MNHEY, CDR2 SVGEGT. CDR3 length: 15 amino acids. CDR3 sequence: CASSPEGRYYNEQFF. CDR3 DNA sequence: TGTGCCAGCAGTCCCGAAGGGCGATACTACAATGAGCAGTTCTTC.

This clonotype appeared many times. This beta chain was picked up by a library intended for alpha chains and is off target, so its count carries little meaning. This chain links TRBV7-2 with TRBJ2-3; possibly TRBD1 or TRBD2 for D (5 bases each). Germline V gene data show CDR1 as SGHTA and CDR2 as FQGNSA. Between the trimmed V and J ends, which lost 3 bases and 0 bases, there was a span of 7 bases. CDR3 length equals 14 residues. DNA of the CDR3: TGTGCCAGCAGCTTCCGGGACAGCACAGATACGCAGTATTTT. Its translation: CASSFRDSTDTQYF.

This clonotype came up many times. This beta chain is an unintended read in a library built for alpha chains; its size means little. In DNA, the CDR3 is TGTGCCAGCAGTGGCAGCACAGATACGCAGTATTTT. Its protein is CASSGSTDTQYF. The chain is built from TRBV28 and TRBJ2-3; D remains ambiguous. V dropped 5 bases and J dropped 0 bases, with 3 bases sitting between them. The CDR3 extends over 12 amino acids. Germline-derived CDR1 and CDR2 are MDHEN and SYDVKM.

This clonotype has a count of ten or more. As an off-target read in a library built for alpha chains, this beta chain has a frequency of little significance. V is TRBV7-9 and J is TRBJ2-3; D is uncertain. This CDR3 is 13 amino acids long. Trimming removed 0 bases at V and 3 bases at J, with 4 bases between. Germline assignment: CDR1 SEHNR and CDR2 FQNEAQ (reference sequence). DNA of the CDR3: TGTGCCAGCAGCTTAGCGCGGACAGATACGCAGTATTTT. Protein sequence: CASSLARTDTQYF.